This T cell receptor beta chain was documented in a study of T cell repertoires in cytomegalovirus infection. Whole-study context: Recently identified HLA-C-restricted and well-studied HLA-B-restricted CMV epitopes were used.

TCRdb passed the reads through MiXCR, listing each CDR3 protein once. The sample has around 430,000 distinct CDR3 sequences, under 45% seen once; the top ten hold around two fifths. This clonotype was seen just once. The antigen remains unidentified. Whole-study findings and limits: Totalled public TCR beta family frequency picked out people who carried CMV plus the relevant HLA. The study found HLA-C-restricted CMV-specific TCR beta clonotypes dominating the ex vivo response.

Germline values: CDR1 SEHNR, CDR2 FQNEAQ (reference sequence). This CDR3 region has 16 residues. The V and J ends lost 4 bases and 5 bases, in that order; junction bases with no gene match: 13. This sequence was found in a human donor in good health (CMV status not recorded). Some clones in this sample may be carry-over from other donors' samples. The gene calls are TRBV7-9 and TRBJ2-5; 7 nucleotides agree with TRBD2. This specimen consisted of cultured PBMCs, obtained from culture after CMV antigen stimulation. The CDR3 reads CASSSGRREFVETQYF. The CDR3 DNA reads TGTGCCAGCAGCTCCGGAAGGCGGGAGTTTGTCGAGACCCAGTACTTC.